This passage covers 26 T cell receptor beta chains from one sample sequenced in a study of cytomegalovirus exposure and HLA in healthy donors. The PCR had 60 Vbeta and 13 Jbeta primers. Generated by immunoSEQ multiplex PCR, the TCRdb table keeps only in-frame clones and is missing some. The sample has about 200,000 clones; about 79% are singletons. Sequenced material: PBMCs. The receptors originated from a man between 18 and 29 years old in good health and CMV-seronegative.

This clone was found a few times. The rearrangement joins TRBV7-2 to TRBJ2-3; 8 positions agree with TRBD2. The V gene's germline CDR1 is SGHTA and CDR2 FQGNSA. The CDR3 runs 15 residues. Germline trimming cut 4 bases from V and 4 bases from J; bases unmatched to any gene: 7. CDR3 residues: CASSYSGMGADTQYF. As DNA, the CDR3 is TGTGCCAGCAGCTATAGCGGGATGGGCGCAGATACGCAGTATTTT.

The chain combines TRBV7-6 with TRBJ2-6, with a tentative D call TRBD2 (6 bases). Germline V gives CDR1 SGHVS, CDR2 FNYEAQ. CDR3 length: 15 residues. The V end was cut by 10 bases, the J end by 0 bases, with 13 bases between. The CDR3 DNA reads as TGTGCCACTGGGGGGATTTCCTCTGGGGCCAACGTCCTGACTTTC. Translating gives CATGGISSGANVLTF.

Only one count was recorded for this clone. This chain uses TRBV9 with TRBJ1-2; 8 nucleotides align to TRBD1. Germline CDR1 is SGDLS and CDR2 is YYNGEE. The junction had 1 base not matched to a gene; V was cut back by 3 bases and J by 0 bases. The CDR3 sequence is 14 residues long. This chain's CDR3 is CASSGGQANYGYTF. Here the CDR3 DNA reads TGTGCCAGCAGCGGGGGACAGGCTAACTATGGCTACACCTTC.

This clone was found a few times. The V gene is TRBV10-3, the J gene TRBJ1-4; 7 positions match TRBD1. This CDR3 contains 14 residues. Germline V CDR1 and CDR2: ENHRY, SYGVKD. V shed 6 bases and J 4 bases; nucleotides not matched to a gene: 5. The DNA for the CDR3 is TGTGCCATCAGCCGGACAGGAGATAATGAAAAACTGTTTTTT. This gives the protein CAISRTGDNEKLFF.

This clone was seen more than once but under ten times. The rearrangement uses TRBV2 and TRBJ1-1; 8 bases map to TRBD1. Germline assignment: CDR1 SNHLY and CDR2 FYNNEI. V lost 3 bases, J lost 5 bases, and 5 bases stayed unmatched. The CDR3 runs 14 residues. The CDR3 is CASSDGRGPTEAFF. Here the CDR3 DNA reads TGTGCCAGCAGTGATGGCAGGGGGCCAACTGAAGCTTTCTTT.

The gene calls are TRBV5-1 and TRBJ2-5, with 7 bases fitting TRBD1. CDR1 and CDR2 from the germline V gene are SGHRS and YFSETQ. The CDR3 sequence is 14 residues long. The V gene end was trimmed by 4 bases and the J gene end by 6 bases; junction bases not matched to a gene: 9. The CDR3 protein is CASSTSTGSQTQYF. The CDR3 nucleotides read TGCGCCAGCAGCACCTCGACAGGGAGCCAGACCCAGTACTTC.

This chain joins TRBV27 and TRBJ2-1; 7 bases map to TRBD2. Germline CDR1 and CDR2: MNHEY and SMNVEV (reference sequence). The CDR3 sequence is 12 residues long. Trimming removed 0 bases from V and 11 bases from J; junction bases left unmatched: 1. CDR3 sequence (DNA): TGTGCCAGCAGTTTATCAGCGGGGCAGCAGTTCTTC. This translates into CASSLSAGQQFF.

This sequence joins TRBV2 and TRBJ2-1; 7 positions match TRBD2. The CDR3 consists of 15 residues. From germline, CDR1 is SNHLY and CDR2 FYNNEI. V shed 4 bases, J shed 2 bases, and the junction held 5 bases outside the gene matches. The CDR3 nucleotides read TGTGCCAGCAGTGCATCCGGGAGGACCTACAATGAGCAGTTCTTC. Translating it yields CASSASGRTYNEQFF.

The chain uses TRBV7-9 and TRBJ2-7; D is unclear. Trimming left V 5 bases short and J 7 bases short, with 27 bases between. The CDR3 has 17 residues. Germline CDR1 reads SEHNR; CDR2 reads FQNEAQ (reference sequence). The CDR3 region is CASSIVAPKSKSSEQYF. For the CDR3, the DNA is TGTGCCAGCAGCATAGTCGCACCGAAAAGTAAGTCGAGTGAGCAGTACTTC.

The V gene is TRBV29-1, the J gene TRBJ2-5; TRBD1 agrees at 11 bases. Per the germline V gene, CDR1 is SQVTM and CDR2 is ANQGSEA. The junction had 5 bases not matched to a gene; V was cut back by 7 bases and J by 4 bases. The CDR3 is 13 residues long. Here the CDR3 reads CSGGQGVLETQYF. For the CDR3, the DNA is TGCAGCGGGGGACAGGGGGTTTTAGAGACCCAGTACTTC.

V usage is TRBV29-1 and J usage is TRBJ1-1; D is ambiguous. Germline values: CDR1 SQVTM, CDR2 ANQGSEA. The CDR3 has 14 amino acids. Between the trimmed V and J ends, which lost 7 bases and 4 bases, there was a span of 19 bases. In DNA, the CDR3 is TGCAGCGCCTCGGGAATCGACCGGATCACTGAAGCTTTCTTT. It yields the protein CSASGIDRITEAFF.

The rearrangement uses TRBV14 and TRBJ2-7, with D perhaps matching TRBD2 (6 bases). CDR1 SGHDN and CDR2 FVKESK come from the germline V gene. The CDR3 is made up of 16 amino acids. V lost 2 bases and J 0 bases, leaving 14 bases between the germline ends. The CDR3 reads CASSQLSAGSSYEQYF. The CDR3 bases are TGTGCCAGCAGCCAACTTAGCGCGGGATCCTCCTACGAGCAGTACTTC.

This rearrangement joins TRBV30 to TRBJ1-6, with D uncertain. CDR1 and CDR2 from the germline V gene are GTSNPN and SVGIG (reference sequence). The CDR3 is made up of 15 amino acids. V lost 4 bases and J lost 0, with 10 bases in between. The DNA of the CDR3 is TGTGCCTGGATAAGTCGGGACTCCTATAATTCACCCCTCCACTTT. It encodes CAWISRDSYNSPLHF.

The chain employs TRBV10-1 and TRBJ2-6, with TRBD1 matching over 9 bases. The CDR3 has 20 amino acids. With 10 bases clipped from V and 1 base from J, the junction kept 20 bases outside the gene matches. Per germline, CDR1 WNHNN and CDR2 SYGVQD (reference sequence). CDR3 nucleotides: TGCGCCACCAGGGATACAACAGGGGGCGCTTTGTGGTCTGGGGCCAACGTCCTGACTTTC. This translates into CATRDTTGGALWSGANVLTF.

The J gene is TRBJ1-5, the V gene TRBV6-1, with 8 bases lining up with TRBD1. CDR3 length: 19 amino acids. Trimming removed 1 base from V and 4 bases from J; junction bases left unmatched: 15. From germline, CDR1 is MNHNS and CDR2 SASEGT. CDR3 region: CASSEGTGRIRWGNQPQHF. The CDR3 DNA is TGTGCCAGCAGTGAAGGGACAGGGAGGATAAGGTGGGGGAATCAGCCCCAGCATTTT.

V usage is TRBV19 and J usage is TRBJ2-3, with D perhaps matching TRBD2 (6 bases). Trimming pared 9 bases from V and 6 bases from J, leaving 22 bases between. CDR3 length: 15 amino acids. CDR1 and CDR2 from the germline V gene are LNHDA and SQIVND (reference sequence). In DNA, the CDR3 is TGTGCCAGCACCTCCGGGAGCCCCCCCGGGGATACGCAGTATTTT. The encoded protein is CASTSGSPPGDTQYF.

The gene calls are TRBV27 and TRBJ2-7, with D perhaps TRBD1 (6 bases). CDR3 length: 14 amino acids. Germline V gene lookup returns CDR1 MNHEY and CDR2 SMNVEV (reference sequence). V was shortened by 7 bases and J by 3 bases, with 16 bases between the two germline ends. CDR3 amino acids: CASTSTGPYYEQYF. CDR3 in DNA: TGTGCCAGCACCTCGACAGGACCTTACTACGAGCAGTACTTC.

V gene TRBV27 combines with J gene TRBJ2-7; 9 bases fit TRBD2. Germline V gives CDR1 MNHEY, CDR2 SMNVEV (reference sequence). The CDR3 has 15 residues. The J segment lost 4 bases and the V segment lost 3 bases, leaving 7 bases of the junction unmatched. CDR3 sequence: CASSFSHSGGYEQYF. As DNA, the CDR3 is TGTGCCAGCAGTTTCAGTCATAGCGGGGGTTACGAGCAGTACTTC.

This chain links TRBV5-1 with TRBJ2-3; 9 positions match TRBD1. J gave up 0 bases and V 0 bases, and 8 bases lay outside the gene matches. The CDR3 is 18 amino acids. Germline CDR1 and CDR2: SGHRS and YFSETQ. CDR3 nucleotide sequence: TGCGCCAGCAGCTTGGTGGGGGGACAGGGACGAAGCACAGATACGCAGTATTTT. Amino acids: CASSLVGGQGRSTDTQYF.

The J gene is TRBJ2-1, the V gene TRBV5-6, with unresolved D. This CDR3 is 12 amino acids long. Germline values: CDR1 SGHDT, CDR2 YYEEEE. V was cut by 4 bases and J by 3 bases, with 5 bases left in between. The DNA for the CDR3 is TGTGCCAGCAGCAATTACTACAATGAGCAGTTCTTC. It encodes CASSNYYNEQFF.

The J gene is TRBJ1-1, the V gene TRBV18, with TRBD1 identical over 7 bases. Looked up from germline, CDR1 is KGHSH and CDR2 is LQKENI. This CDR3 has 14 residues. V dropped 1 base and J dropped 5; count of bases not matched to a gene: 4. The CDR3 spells CASSPLPGGTEAFF. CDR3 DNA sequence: TGTGCCAGCTCACCACTGCCAGGGGGTACTGAAGCTTTCTTT.

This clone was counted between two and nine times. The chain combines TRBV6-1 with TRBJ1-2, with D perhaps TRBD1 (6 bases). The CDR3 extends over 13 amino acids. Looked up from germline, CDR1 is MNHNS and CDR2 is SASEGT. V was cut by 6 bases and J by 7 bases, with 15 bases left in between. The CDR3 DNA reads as TGTGCCAGCAGGACACAGGGCGTCAGTGGCTACACCTTC. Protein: CASRTQGVSGYTF.

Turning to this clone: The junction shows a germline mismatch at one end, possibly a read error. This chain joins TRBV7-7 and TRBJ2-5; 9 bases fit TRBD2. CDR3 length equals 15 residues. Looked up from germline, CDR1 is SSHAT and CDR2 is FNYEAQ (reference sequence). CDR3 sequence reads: CASSFNSGRGETQYF. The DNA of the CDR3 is TGTGCTAGCAGCTTCAATAGCGGGAGAGGCGAGACCCAGTACTTC.

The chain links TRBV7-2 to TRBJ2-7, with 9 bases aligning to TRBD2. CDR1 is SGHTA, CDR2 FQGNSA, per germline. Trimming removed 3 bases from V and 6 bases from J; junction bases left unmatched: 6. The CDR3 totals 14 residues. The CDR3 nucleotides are TGTGCCAGCAGCTTCGGCGGGGGGGCCGTCGAGCAGTACTTC. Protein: CASSFGGGAVEQYF.

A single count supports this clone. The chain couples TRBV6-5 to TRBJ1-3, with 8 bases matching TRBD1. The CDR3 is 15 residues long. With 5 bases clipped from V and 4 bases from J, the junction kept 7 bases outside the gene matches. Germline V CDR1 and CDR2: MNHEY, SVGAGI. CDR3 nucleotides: TGTGCCAGCAGTCAGGACAGGGCGGAGGGAAACACCATATATTTT. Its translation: CASSQDRAEGNTIYF.

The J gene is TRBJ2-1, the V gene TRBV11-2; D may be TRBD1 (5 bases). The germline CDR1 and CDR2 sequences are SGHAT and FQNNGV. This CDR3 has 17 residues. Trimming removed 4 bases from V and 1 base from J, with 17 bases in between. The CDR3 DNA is TGTGCCAGCAGCTCACATCAGGGTCTTACTTCCTACAATGAGCAGTTCTTC. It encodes CASSSHQGLTSYNEQFF.